Included here is one T cell receptor beta chain sequence, with context. There is no known antigen for this receptor. No much larger clone is present one base from it, and per-base qualities are unavailable. Sequenced on an Illumina HiSeq 1500. TCRdb ran its own pipeline on the public reads, namely fastp trimming at Q25 and MiXCR clone calling, and kept in-frame beta chains. Duplicate CDR3 protein sequences are folded into a single record with the most common DNA and genes. This sample is represented by some 400,000 distinct CDR3 sequences; approximately 32% of them were singletons. 12% to 15% of the sample is in the top ten clones. From cysteine to phenylalanine, the CDR3 is 19 amino acids long. Only CDR3 DNA remains: 57 bases, in frame from the first base. In the germline V gene (reference sequence), CDR1 corresponds to MNHNY and CDR2 to SVGAGI. V ends up 6 bases short and J 4 bases short, with an unmatched junction base count of 20.

The sample is drawn from a study of T cell repertoires in cytomegalovirus infection (dated by TCRdb to between 2017 and 2020). In terms of the full investigation: The HLA type of each donor mattered for the analysis, because public TCR beta signatures pointed to carriage of CMV infection along with the matching HLA type. The paper's findings and limits, for the study overall: In both this cohort and an independent cohort of a few hundred donors, the cumulative frequency of public TCR beta family members distinguished carriers of CMV infection plus the relevant HLA type. The ex vivo response was dominated by HLA-C-restricted CMV-specific TCR beta clonotypes, and the single most frequent clonotype in two of eight donors was supplied by these HLA-C-restricted clonotypes.

Sequencing input: PBMCs. Recombination connected TRBV6-6 to TRBJ2-2, with 7 bases matching TRBD2. The origin of this receptor is a human donor in good health (CMV status not recorded). Some clones in this sample may be carry-over from other donors' samples. The CDR3 here reads CASSLLAVGRPVVTGELFF. Read as DNA, the sequence is TGTGCCAGCAGCCTTCTAGCGGTGGGGCGACCGGTCGTCACCGGGGAGCTGTTTTTT.